The sequence of this TCR beta chain was determined in a study of T cells after posttransplantation cyclophosphamide. Study-level results: TRB clonality was highly associated with recipient CMV seropositivity and reactivation.

This clone was detected many times. Its antigen is unidentified. This CDR3 contains 15 residues. Germline CDR1 and CDR2: SGHVS and FNYEAQ. Trimming stripped 1 base from V and 6 bases from J, with 12 bases between. Using immunoSEQ multiplex PCR, the repertoire was profiled, and TCRdb retains in-frame clones only, with some absent. The sample was found to contain more than 30,000 clones, and every one recurs. The receptor was isolated from a girl between 5 and 17 years old in good health, CMV-negative, and a related stem cell transplant donor. The chain couples TRBV7-6 to TRBJ2-2; maybe TRBD1 (6 bases). The sequenced material came from PBMCs. In DNA, the CDR3 is TGTGCCAGCAGCTTAGGGGCAGGGGTGGCCGGGGAGCTGTTTTTT. It translates to CASSLGAGVAGELFF.